The T cell receptor (beta chain) described here comes from a study of cytomegalovirus exposure and HLA in healthy donors. Study outcomes and limitations: CMV antigen specificity of three CMV-associated chains was confirmed in vitro. The investigators catalogued 180 or so TCR beta chains as cytomegalovirus-associated. Cytomegalovirus status was reportedly diagnosed by the classifier with high sensitivity and specificity.

CDR3 size: 13 residues. J was trimmed by 2 bases and V by 6 bases; bases with no gene match: 2. In germline, CDR1 is MNHNY, CDR2 SVGAGI (reference sequence). This table comes from immunoSEQ multiplex PCR, and its TCRdb copy is limited to in-frame clones, with some not included. The table includes roughly 330,000 clones, approximately 86% detected once. In its sample, this clone was seen a few times. Its antigen is still unknown. The sequence came from a young woman in good health and CMV-seropositive. The sample taken for sequencing was PBMCs. The chain has TRBV6-6 and TRBJ2-5; 8 nucleotides align to TRBD2. CDR3 region: CASRTSGQETQYF. The DNA of the CDR3 is TGTGCCAGCAGAACTAGCGGACAAGAGACCCAGTACTTC.